The clone carrying this T cell receptor (beta chain) was seen many times. The sample comes from a study of regulatory T cells in long-lasting Graves disease. Time point indicated: newly diagnosed GD, antithyroid drugs for less than 3 months. The TCR library used RNA extracted from PBMCs. CDR3 regions were amplified by Arm-PCR using iRepertoire HTBI primers to build TCR beta libraries. Via MiXCR, TCRdb re-called the multiplex PCR reads, giving one row per CDR3 protein. In the table there are fewer than 550,000 distinct CDR3 sequences, roughly 17% of which are singletons. The same sample was also studied in work on T cells in Graves' hyperthyroidism and ophthalmopathy. This second study says: Most expanded thyroid clonotypes above 0.001 also appeared in blood.

Specimen: peripheral blood mononuclear cells (PBMCs), collected at new diagnosis, from a patient treated with antithyroid drugs. The TCR sequence derives from a woman under 30 with Graves disease.

CDR3 sequence: CASSRQPGGSYEQYF. The CDR3 coding sequence is TGTGCCAGCAGTCGGCAACCGGGAGGTTCCTACGAGCAGTACTTC. The J gene is TRBJ2-7, the V gene TRBV2, with TRBD2 identical over 7 bases. Looked up from germline, CDR1 is SNHLY and CDR2 is FYNNEI. The CDR3 is 15 residues long. J lost 1 base, V lost 5 bases, and 8 bases had no gene match.